The clone carrying this T cell receptor beta chain was detected a few times. Antigen specificity is unknown. These data are taken from a study of early T cells in non-severe SARS-CoV-2 infection. Background on the study: The study sequenced bulk RNA from unsorted whole blood, with chains unpaired. Study-level results: Anti-spike CD8 specificities were favored by VDJdb matching, whose results missed private and CD4 specificities.

Trimming took off 3 bases at V and 3 bases at J, with 12 bases between the two ends. The germline V gene has CDR1 LNHDA and CDR2 SQIVND (reference sequence). The CDR3 loop spans 14 amino acids. The TCR library protocol was used to attach unique molecular identifiers. These identifiers were attached to individual cDNA molecules. MiXCR, applied by TCRdb to the 5' RACE reads, yields one record per CDR3 protein. The sample shows fewer than 30,000 distinct CDR3 sequences, about 4.5% of them seen only once. The V and J genes are TRBV19 and TRBJ2-7, with a possible D match to TRBD2 (5 bases). Material for sequencing was whole blood. The TCR sequence derives from an adult who was a healthcare worker with PCR-confirmed SARS-CoV-2 infection or an uninfected control (not recorded which). The CDR3 DNA follows: TGTGCCAGTAGTATTACGGGAATCAGCTACGAGCAGTACTTC. Translating it yields CASSITGISYEQYF. The variable domain in full, completed from reference TRBV19 and TRBJ2-7, reads DGGITQSPKYLFRKEGQNVTLSCEQNLNHDAMYWYRQDPGQGLRLIYYSQIVNDFQKGDIAEGYSVSREKKESFPLTVTSAQKNPTAFYLCASSITGISYEQYFGPGTRLTVT.